This TCR beta chain was sequenced in a study of cytomegalovirus exposure and HLA in healthy donors (dated by TCRdb to about 2017). Context from the whole study: An earlier analysis of around 600 of the donors reported 276 Gb of sequence data and about 100 million unique TCR beta sequences from about 200 million T cells. An early release that covered some 640 HLA-typed donors contained approximately 320 gigabases of sequencing data and about 84 million unique TCR sequences. Of the 350 to 450 genotyped donors, more than 75% were placed in the genetic ancestry cluster associated with self-reported Caucasian donors. The aim of the study was to test whether cataloging public T cell receptors could identify signatures of past pathogen exposure. The T cell repertoires of roughly 660 subjects were profiled by immunosequencing and related to cytomegalovirus serostatus. Along with the approximately 650-subject first cohort, a separate validation cohort of 120 different subjects was used. High-throughput TCR immunosequencing, statistical association of individual TCRs with disease status, and machine learning were combined to predict cytomegalovirus infection status. A later analysis re-analyzed previously published TCR beta repertoires from roughly 630 donors and added high-resolution HLA genotyping to study TCR occurrence patterns. Rather than drawing on any new phenotypic data, the later analysis identified candidate immune exposures from TCR beta sequences and the way those sequences occurred across donors. In an earlier analysis of a few hundred of the donors, high-throughput TCR beta sequencing was used to judge whether each TCR beta V gene segment behaved as functional or pseudogenic. Donor age, sex, ethnicity and CMV serostatus were compiled alongside the repertoire data. Genome-wide SNP genotypes for about 65% of the 666 donors were used in a later genetic analysis, which treated that subset as a discovery cohort. All discovery cohort repertoires had been generated using a single sequencing platform. Both class I and class II loci were covered by HLA typing, at four-digit resolution. Typing coverage differed by locus: A, B, C, DRB1 and DQB1 were typed in roughly 629-640 donors, DQA1 in about 500, DPA1 in around 580, and DPB1 in 400 to 480. Four to six DR-DQ haplotypes were handled as single units for association and clustering because linkage in the cohort was strong. Across under 500 genotyped donors of the cohort, an average of about 220,000 unique TCR beta nucleotide sequences per donor were sequenced, and 15% to 20% of those sequences were non-productive. Points the paper makes about the study in general: When HLA alleles, especially DR and DQ, strongly co-occurred, attributing TCR associations to individual alleles was difficult. Most CMV-associated TCR beta chains appeared to be HLA-restricted in a later analysis, and the HLA associations seemed to be driven largely by CMV exposure. In both the original and validation cohorts, the classifier was reported to diagnose cytomegalovirus status with high specificity and sensitivity. Specific HLA alleles were associated with over 15,000 TCR beta sequences at a false discovery rate of 0.05 in a later analysis. In a later analysis, several top co-occurrence clusters were reported to appear linked to parvovirus B19, influenza, CMV and Epstein-Barr virus. This cohort had only TCR beta chains sequenced, and the lack of alpha or paired-chain data limited which features could be detected. In a later analysis, HLA-associated TCR beta chains showed more clonal expansion and lower generation probabilities than non-associated chains that were equally common. A cluster of highly shared sequence variants was judged likely to represent a technical artifact of the sequencing pipeline. The only immune exposure information available for the cohort was CMV serostatus. Because some donors lacked HLA typing at each locus, the association tests relied only on the typed subset. Most TCR sequences were seen in very few donors, while some public TCRs were found in many individuals. In a later analysis, the rate of TCR association differed among HLA loci, with DRB1 alleles having the most associated TCRs and HLA-C alleles having the fewest. In vitro tests confirmed that a few of the cytomegalovirus-associated TCR beta chains recognize cytomegalovirus antigens. A later genetic analysis reported fewer N-insertions in productive TCRs among donors in an Asian-associated ancestry cluster than the roughly 690-donor mean. Presence/absence analyses assumed roughly uniform sequencing depth across donors, an assumption that may not hold. It was suggested by the authors that the approach could potentially be generalized to other disease states and immunological phenotypes. V-gene and J-gene trimming of TCR beta chains was associated with a missense DCLRE1C variant in a later genetic analysis, and the association was replicated in an independent cohort. Some IMGT-functional V segments, including TRBV6-2 and TRBV6-3, could not be distinguished by the 87-base-pair reads and were therefore excluded. Roughly 17 rarely observed V segments, including chromosome 9 orphons, were excluded from the earlier analysis of a few hundred of the donors because counts were too low. A further reported finding was that TCR beta sequences accurately predicted the HLA-A and HLA-B alleles for most subjects in the first cohort. The study gave a list of under 200 TCR beta chains associated with cytomegalovirus. Broadly in line with IMGT annotations, most TCR beta V segments showed up in productive rearrangements about 87% or about 30% of the time in an earlier analysis of a few hundred of the donors. Linkage disequilibrium might explain the correlated functional status among segregating V segments, but an unknown experimental factor could not be excluded.

The cohort consisted of fewer than 700 healthy bone marrow donors. Cohort members were all nominally healthy when sampled, although unrecorded immune exposures were likely present. The donor tested CMV seronegative and was one of the 352 seronegative cohort members. Every donor gave a peripheral blood sample, and the peripheral blood mononuclear cells from that sample were used for TCR beta sequencing. The Qiagen DNeasy Blood Extraction Kit was used to extract genomic DNA from the blood cell samples. To prepare the library, the immunoSEQ multiplex PCR assay was applied. A mixture of 60 forward primers for TCR Vbeta segments and 13 reverse primers for TCR Jbeta segments was used in the multiplex PCR. Amplification of the CDR3 region of rearranged TCR beta genes was performed with a multiplex PCR assay on genomic DNA. Amplified TCR beta libraries were sequenced as 87-base-pair reads on the Illumina HiSeq System. In the authors' own workflow: Across the 640 or so repertoires, a later analysis counted roughly 84 million unique TCR beta chains, roughly 11 million of which were shared by at least two donors. Raw reads were error-corrected and collapsed into unique sequences by a nearest-neighbor algorithm in which closely related sequences were merged to remove PCR and sequencing errors. CDR3 sequences were aligned to IMGT reference sequences to assign V, D and J gene segments. For a sequence to be retained, at least a six-nucleotide match to both a V gene segment and a J gene segment was required. Rearrangements were called productive when the CDR3 lacked stop codons and stayed in frame with V and J; all others were non-productive. Following IMGT convention, CDR3 was defined as the stretch from the second conserved V-encoded cysteine to the conserved J-encoded phenylalanine. The earlier analysis of around 640 of the donors excluded sequences that lacked an unambiguous match to a single V gene segment. An earlier analysis of about 600 of the donors called V segments functional above 56.7% productive rearrangements and segregating when the between-donor standard deviation exceeded 5%. A statistical classification framework was developed to diagnose cytomegalovirus status using the catalog of TCR beta chain sequences. In a later analysis, TCR nucleotide sequences were compared against IMGT/GENE-DB human TR gene sequences so that V and J genes could be assigned. Using the TCRdist pipeline, a later analysis assigned CDR3 sequences along with most-parsimonious VDJ recombination scenarios. In a later analysis, each TCR beta chain was defined by its CDR3 amino acid sequence together with its V-gene family, and reads without a unique V-gene family were excluded. As a way to deal with suspected cross-contamination and a sequencing artifact, a later analysis dropped 640 or so nucleotide sequences that were highly shared and had low generation probability. In a later analysis, a clonal expansion index was calculated for each public chain from normalized within-repertoire ranks of inferred template counts. In a later analysis, generation probabilities were computed with a VDJ recombination model fitted to out-of-frame rearrangements, and the resulting probabilities were checked against IGoR. In a later analysis, hypergeometric tests were used to score TCR-TCR, TCR-HLA and TCR-CMV co-occurrence, with a repertoire-size bias correction applied to TCR pairs. A later analysis estimated false discovery rates by permuting HLA or CMV assignments 20 times. In a later analysis, co-occurring TCRs were grouped with DBSCAN, and TCRdist sequence similarity was added when clustering was performed within HLA-allele-positive subsets. For co-occurrence clustering, repertoires with fewer than 30,000 or more than 120,000 public chains were excluded, along with five or six repertoires with anomalous nucleotide sharing. TCRdb holds this immuneACCESS table with in-frame rearrangements only. Some clones are missing; in checked studies, unresolved V genes explain under half, and the rest has no known cause. V and J calls and clone size are as listed in that table; D and trimming were resolved from the DNA. The sample table shows 99,000 or so clones, and about four fifths are seen once. Roughly 2.1% of the sample goes to the ten largest clones.

Spanning cysteine to phenylalanine, the CDR3 consists of 14 amino acids. Of the read, only the CDR3 DNA is kept; its 42 bases are in frame from base 1. Trimming takes 3 bases off V and 5 bases off J; junction bases not matched to a gene: 5. Sequences SEHNR (CDR1) and FQNEAQ (CDR2) are obtained from the germline V gene (reference sequence). As regards this clone: Its binding antigen is unknown. The input lacks base qualities; no much larger clone sits a single base away.

The sequenced sample was PBMCs. The origin of this receptor is a young man in good health and CMV-seronegative. This sequence uses TRBV7-9 and TRBJ2-5; TRBD2 lines up with 8 middle nucleotides. CDR3 protein: CASSFAGGRETQYF. The sequence in DNA is TGTGCCAGCAGCTTCGCGGGAGGACGTGAGACCCAGTACTTC.